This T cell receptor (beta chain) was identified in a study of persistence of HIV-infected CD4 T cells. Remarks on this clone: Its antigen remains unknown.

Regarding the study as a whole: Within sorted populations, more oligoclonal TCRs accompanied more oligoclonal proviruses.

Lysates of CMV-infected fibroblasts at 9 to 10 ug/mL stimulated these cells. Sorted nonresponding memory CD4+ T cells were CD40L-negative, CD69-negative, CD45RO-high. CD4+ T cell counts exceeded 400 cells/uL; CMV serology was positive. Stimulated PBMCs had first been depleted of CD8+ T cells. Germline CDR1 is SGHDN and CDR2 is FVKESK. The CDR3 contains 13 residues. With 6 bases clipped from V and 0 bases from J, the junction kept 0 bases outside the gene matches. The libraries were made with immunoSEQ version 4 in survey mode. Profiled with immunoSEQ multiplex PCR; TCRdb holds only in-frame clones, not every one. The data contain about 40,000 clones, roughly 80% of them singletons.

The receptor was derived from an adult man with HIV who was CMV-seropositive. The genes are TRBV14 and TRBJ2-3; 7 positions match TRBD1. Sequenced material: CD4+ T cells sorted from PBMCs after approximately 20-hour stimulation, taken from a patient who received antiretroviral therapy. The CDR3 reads CASRTGSTDTQYF. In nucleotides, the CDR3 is TGTGCCAGCAGGACAGGGAGCACAGATACGCAGTATTTT.